This T cell receptor beta chain was observed in a study of PD-L1 blockade in urothelial cancer. In the study overall: As for prior chemotherapy regimens, patients had received 0 to 3.

Sequencing used immunoSEQ multiplex PCR; TCRdb keeps in-frame clones, though not all of them. The table lists 35,000 to 45,000 clones, more than 65% of them singletons. This CDR3 has 14 amino acids. V lost 4 bases to trimming and J lost 3 bases, with 11 bases between them. CDR1 is SNHLY and CDR2 is FYNNEI in the germline V gene. The chain uses TRBV2 and TRBJ2-3; no clear D gene. Material: PBMCs, obtained around atezolizumab (anti-PD-L1) treatment. The sequence derives from a man between 70 and 80 years old with urothelial cancer. The CDR3 sequence: CASSGLFRTDTQYF. As DNA, the CDR3 is TGTGCCAGCAGTGGTCTCTTTCGGACAGATACGCAGTATTTT.